This is a list of T cell receptor beta chains from one sample in a study of blood T cell repertoires in COVID-19. Libraries were prepared by immunoSEQ multiplex PCR; TCRdb keeps only in-frame clonotypes and omits some of them. Of some 150,000 clones in the sample, about 86% were seen once. The sequenced sample consisted of peripheral blood. The receptors were gathered from a woman between 50 and 59 years old with active or convalescent COVID-19. Each CDR3 is given with its conserved first and last residue. A D gene is named only where the DNA matches it firmly. The listing skips clone size in some rows; elsewhere it reads once, few, many or a size class.

.,TRBJ1-3,TRBV24-1,.,TGTGCCACCAGGCAACCGACAGGCACTGGAAACACCATATATTTT,CATRQPTGTGNTIYF
TRBD2,TRBJ2-2,TRBV3-1/TRBV3-2,once,TGTGCCAGCAGCCGCGCCTGGCTAGCGGGAAATACCGGGGAGCTGTTTTTT,CASSRAWLAGNTGELFF
.,TRBJ2-1,TRBV25-1,.,TGTGCCAGCAGTCCCCAATCAGGAGGCAGAGCCTACAATGAGCAGTTCTTC,CASSPQSGGRAYNEQFF
TRBD1,TRBJ1-1,TRBV19,.,TGTGCCAGTAGTACGACAGGGGGGAACACTGAAGCTTTCTTT,CASSTTGGNTEAFF
.,TRBJ1-1,TRBV9,.,TGTGCCAGCAGCGTAGAGCCCGGCGGGGAAGCTTTCTTT,CASSVEPGGEAFF
TRBD1,TRBJ2-3,TRBV7-9,.,TGTGCCAGCGGCATGACAGGGGCCGGAGATACGCAGTATTTT,CASGMTGAGDTQYF
.,TRBJ1-1,TRBV6-5,.,TGTGCCAGCGTAAAACAGGGATCCAACACTGAAGCTTTCTTT,CASVKQGSNTEAFF
TRBD1,TRBJ1-1,TRBV29-1,.,TGCAGCGTATTCGGACAGGGGGGATCTGAAGCTTTCTTT,CSVFGQGGSEAFF
TRBD2,TRBJ2-3,TRBV5-1,.,TGCGCCAGCAGCTTGAGGCGGGGGAACACAGATACGCAGTATTTT,CASSLRRGNTDTQYF
TRBD2,TRBJ2-3,TRBV5-4,.,TGTGCCAGCAGCCTTAGCGGGATGACAGATACGCAGTATTTT,CASSLSGMTDTQYF
.,TRBJ2-2,TRBV4-2,.,TGTGCCAGCAGCCAAGATCGGGGGAACACCGGGGAGCTGTTTTTT,CASSQDRGNTGELFF
.,TRBJ1-1,TRBV7-9,.,TGTGCCAGCAGCTTACTCCAGGGTGGCACTGAAGCTTTCTTT,CASSLLQGGTEAFF
TRBD1,TRBJ1-1,TRBV7-2,.,TGTGCCAGCAGCTCGACAGGGATTGGGACTGAAGCTTTCTTT,CASSSTGIGTEAFF
.,TRBJ1-6,TRBV7-2,few,TGTGCCAGCAGCTTAACGTTGGCCCCTAATTCACCCCTCCACTTT,CASSLTLAPNSPLHF
.,TRBJ1-2,TRBV5-1,many,TGCGCCAGCAGCTTAGGGCAGGGTAATGGCTACACCTTC,CASSLGQGNGYTF
.,TRBJ1-5,TRBV19,.,TGTGCCAGTAGCTCCGCCGATGGTGAGCTGCCCCAGCATTTT,CASSSADGELPQHF
TRBD1,TRBJ2-1,TRBV6-4,once,TGTGCCAGCAGTGGGACAGGGGGGAATGAGCAGTTCTTC,CASSGTGGNEQFF
.,TRBJ2-1,TRBV5-5,.,TGTGCCAGCAGCTTTTTCTTAGAGGGAGAGCAGTTCTTC,CASSFFLEGEQFF
.,TRBJ1-2,TRBV5-1,.,TGCGCCAGCAGCACGGAGGTAGGGTTGGATGGCTACACCTTC,CASSTEVGLDGYTF
.,TRBJ1-1,TRBV5-1,once,TGCGCCAGCAGCTTGGGTGGCGGCTACACTGAAGCTTTCTTT,CASSLGGGYTEAFF
TRBD1,TRBJ1-1,TRBV6-2/TRBV6-3,.,TGTGCCAGCAGATACACGGGACAGGTTGAAGCTTTCTTT,CASRYTGQVEAFF
.,TRBJ2-2,TRBV25-1,once,TGTGCCAGCAGTGAACAGGGGGGTGCAAACACCGGGGAGCTGTTTTTT,CASSEQGGANTGELFF
TRBD1,TRBJ1-2,TRBV10-3,.,TGTGCCGCCACGGGGACAGGGTATACGGGCTACACCTTC,CAATGTGYTGYTF
.,TRBJ1-3,TRBV18,.,TGTGCCAGCTCACCAAGCACAACCCGGGGCTCTGGAAACACCATATATTTT,CASSPSTTRGSGNTIYF
.,TRBJ1-2,TRBV7-2,.,TGTGCCAGCAGCTTAGTGGGGGGGCAGCCGCACCTCTATGGCTACACCTTC,CASSLVGGQPHLYGYTF
TRBD1,TRBJ1-1,TRBV7-2,.,TGTGCCAGCAGCTTGGGACAGGTGAACACTGAAGCTTTCTTT,CASSLGQVNTEAFF
TRBD2,TRBJ2-1,TRBV3-1/TRBV3-2,.,TGTGCCAGCGGAAACGGACTAGCAGTAAATGAGCAGTTCTTC,CASGNGLAVNEQFF
TRBD1,TRBJ1-5,TRBV30,.,TGTGCCTGGGGGGGACAGGGCGAGTATCAGCCCCAGCATTTT,CAWGGQGEYQPQHF
TRBD1,TRBJ2-7,TRBV15,.,TGTGCCACCAGCAGCCGGGACAGGCGCTACGAGCAGTACTTC,CATSSRDRRYEQYF
.,TRBJ2-7,TRBV5-4,once,TGTGCCAGCAGCACCCGTTCAACAGCTTACGAGCAGTACTTC,CASSTRSTAYEQYF
.,TRBJ1-1,TRBV6-5,.,TGTGCCAGCGTAATGGACAGCTATAACACTGAAGCTTTCTTT,CASVMDSYNTEAFF
.,TRBJ1-2,TRBV7-2,.,TGTGCCAGCAGTTTTACAGGGTCTAGCTCCTATGGCTACACCTTC,CASSFTGSSSYGYTF
TRBD1,TRBJ2-7,TRBV7-3,.,TGTGCCAGCAGCCTCGACAGGGGGACGGGAGAGCAGTACTTC,CASSLDRGTGEQYF
.,TRBJ1-4,TRBV5-1,.,TGCGCCAGCAAGAAGGAGGGTGCAACTAATGAAAAACTGTTTTTT,CASKKEGATNEKLFF
.,TRBJ2-7,TRBV7-2,few,TGTGCCAGCAGTCCTAGGGGCGGAGCCTACGAGCAGTACTTC,CASSPRGGAYEQYF
.,TRBJ1-2,TRBV4-1,once,TGCGCCAGCAGCCAAGCTTCAGGCTATGGCTACACCTTC,CASSQASGYGYTF
TRBD1,TRBJ1-6,TRBV29-1,.,TGCAGCGTCGCCGGACAGGGTGATTCACCCCTCCACTTT,CSVAGQGDSPLHF
.,TRBJ2-6,TRBV21-1,.,TGTGCCAGCCTCCCGGGATCTGGGGCCAACGTCCTGACTTTC,CASLPGSGANVLTF
TRBD1,TRBJ1-2,TRBV3-1/TRBV3-2,.,TGTGCCAGCAGCCCCGGACAGGGGTGGAACTATGGCTACACCTTC,CASSPGQGWNYGYTF
TRBD1,TRBJ2-2,TRBV2,.,TGTGCCAGCAGTGAACGGGACAGGGGGATTACCGGGGAGCTGTTTTTT,CASSERDRGITGELFF
.,TRBJ2-4,TRBV6-2/TRBV6-3,.,TGTGCCAGCAGTTCTCGGGGGACAGTAAACATTCAGTACTTC,CASSSRGTVNIQYF
.,TRBJ2-7,TRBV27,.,TGTGCCAGCAGTCCCCAGGGGTGGGCCTACGAGCAGTACTTC,CASSPQGWAYEQYF
.,TRBJ1-1,TRBV18,.,TGTGCCAGCTCAAGTAGTACTGAAGCTTTCTTT,CASSSSTEAFF
.,TRBJ2-1,TRBV11-2,.,TGTGCCAGCAGCTTAGCACCAGGGCCAAACAATGAGCAGTTCTTC,CASSLAPGPNNEQFF
TRBD2,TRBJ2-1,TRBV7-6,.,TGTGCCAGCAGCTTTACTAGCGGGAGATCCAATGAGCAGTTCTTC,CASSFTSGRSNEQFF
TRBD1,TRBJ2-7,TRBV5-1,.,TGCGCCAGCAGTCCCGGGACAGGGTCCTACGAGCAGTACTTC,CASSPGTGSYEQYF
.,TRBJ1-4,TRBV4-1,.,TGCGCCAGCAGCCAAGATGTCAGGGGTGAGGATGAAAAACTGTTTTTT,CASSQDVRGEDEKLFF
TRBD1,TRBJ2-4,TRBV6-6,once,TGTGCCAGCAGTTGGGGACAGGAAAACATTCAGTACTTC,CASSWGQENIQYF
TRBD1,TRBJ1-1,TRBV11-2,.,TGTGCCAGCAGCCGGACAGGGGGCGGCACTGAAGCTTTCTTT,CASSRTGGGTEAFF
TRBD1,TRBJ1-2,TRBV7-9,.,TGTGCCAGCAGCCCGCAAGGAGGGGGCCATGGCTACACCTTC,CASSPQGGGHGYTF
TRBD1,TRBJ1-5,TRBV6-2/TRBV6-3,.,TGTACCAGCAGTTACTCTAGGGGGCAGGGGGTACATTTT,CTSSYSRGQGVHF
.,TRBJ1-6,TRBV7-3,.,TGTGCCAGCAGCTTATTAGGAGGGGCTTCACCCCTCCACTTT,CASSLLGGASPLHF